These T cell receptor beta chains were read from a single sample in a study of breast tumors, draining lymph nodes, adjacent tissues. One entry per CDR3 protein, called by TCRdb with MiXCR from the multiplex PCR reads. The table lists about 140,000 distinct CDR3 sequences, approximately 32% of them singletons, with 2.3% in the top ten. Material for sequencing was axillary lymph node tissue. The receptors were sampled from a female donor with breast cancer. Some clones in this sample may be carry-over from other donors' samples. The CDR3 runs from the conserved cysteine through the conserved F or W. A D gene is named only where the DNA matches it firmly. Size is omitted from some rows. Given values are once, few, many or a class for expanded clones.

TRBJ1-5 | TRBV4-3 | . | . | TGCGCCAGCAGCGAGGGGTCGCCCTTAGGGCAGCCCCAGCATTTT | CASSEGSPLGQPQHF
TRBJ2-3 | TRBV24-1 | TRBD2 | many | TGTGCCACCAGTGATGGGGGCCAAAGCGGGGGAACAGATACGCAGTATTTT | CATSDGGQSGGTDTQYF
TRBJ1-4 | TRBV2 | . | . | TGTGCCAGCAGTGAAAAGGCCAGGGGTGTTGGAAAACTGCTTTTT | CASSEKARGVGKLLF
TRBJ2-5 | TRBV5-1 | TRBD1 | once | TGCGCCAGCGGGACAGGGGGCTTCCAAGAGACCCAGTACTTC | CASGTGGFQETQYF
TRBJ2-5 | TRBV7-2 | . | many | TGTGCCAGCAGCTTCAACGGGGGCGGGCAAGAGACCCAGTACTTC | CASSFNGGGQETQYF
TRBJ1-6 | TRBV3-1 | . | many | TGTGCCAGCAGGCAATTGGGGGATTCACCCCTCCACTTT | CASRQLGDSPLHF
TRBJ1-5 | TRBV2 | . | . | TGTGCCAGCAGATCGGCGGGGGGATATCAGCCCCAGCATTTT | CASRSAGGYQPQHF
TRBJ1-2 | TRBV7-9 | . | many | TGTGCCAGCAGCCCAGACACAGGTACTAACTATGGCTACCCCTTC | CASSPDTGTNYGYPF
TRBJ2-1 | TRBV2 | TRBD2 | . | TGTGCCAGCAGCGCAAGGGCGGGGGGACAATACAATGAGCAGTTCTTC | CASSARAGGQYNEQFF
TRBJ1-2 | TRBV19 | . | many | TGTGCCAGTAGTATAGGGGGCGGCGCGAACTATGGCTACACCTTC | CASSIGGGANYGYTF
TRBJ2-3 | TRBV5-8 | . | many | TGTGCCAGCAGCCCGACAGGAAGCACAGATACGCAGTATTTT | CASSPTGSTDTQYF
TRBJ2-7 | TRBV20-1 | . | many | TGCAGTGCTAGAGATGCGACAGCCGCCTACGAGCAGTACTTC | CSARDATAAYEQYF
TRBJ1-4 | TRBV5-1 | . | many | TGCGCCAGCAGCTTGGCCGGTCTGAATAATGAAAAACTGTTTTTT | CASSLAGLNNEKLFF
TRBJ1-2 | TRBV5-1 | . | many | TGTGCCAGCAGCTTAGCTGGCAACTATGGCTACACCTTC | CASSLAGNYGYTF
TRBJ2-1 | TRBV29-1 | TRBD1 | . | TGCAGCGTCGCCGGGGACAGGGAAGGGAATGAGCAGTTCTTC | CSVAGDREGNEQFF
TRBJ2-7 | TRBV11-2 | . | many | TGTGCCAGCAGCCCCCGGGACGACTCCTACGAGCAGTACTTC | CASSPRDDSYEQYF
TRBJ1-4 | TRBV9 | . | . | TGTGCCAGCAGCGTAGCGCCAGCAACTAATGAAAAACTGTTTTTT | CASSVAPATNEKLFF
TRBJ2-7 | TRBV6-4 | . | . | TGTGCCTGCAGAGACGGGGCCCGGAGGGAGCAGTACTTC | CACRDGARREQYF
TRBJ2-3 | TRBV6-6 | . | many | TGTGCCAGCAGTTACCACAGGTCCACAGATACGCAGTATTTT | CASSYHRSTDTQYF
TRBJ1-2 | TRBV6-2/TRBV6-3 | . | many | TGTGCCAGCAGCCGTAATCCTCCCCGAGACTATGGCTACACCTTC | CASSRNPPRDYGYTF
TRBJ2-2 | TRBV2 | TRBD1 | few | TGTGCCAGCAGCTTAGACAGGGCGGACACCGGGGAGCTGTTTTTT | CASSLDRADTGELFF
TRBJ1-3 | TRBV2 | . | many | TGTGCCAGCAGTGAAGCGACACTCTCTGGAAACACCATATATTTT | CASSEATLSGNTIYF
TRBJ1-4 | TRBV20-1 | TRBD1 | many | TGCAGTGCTCGGACAGGGGCTAATGAAAAACTGTTTTTT | CSARTGANEKLFF
TRBJ1-1 | TRBV20-1 | . | many | TGCAGTGCTAGAGATTTACGGAGGAACACTGAAGCTTTCTTT | CSARDLRRNTEAFF
TRBJ2-5 | TRBV9 | TRBD2 | . | TGTGCCAGCAGTAGCGGGGGGAGTCAAGAGACCCAGTACTTC | CASSSGGSQETQYF
TRBJ1-2 | TRBV5-1 | . | many | TGCGCCAGCAGCTTGCAGCGTACAGATAACTATGGCTACACCTTC | CASSLQRTDNYGYTF
TRBJ1-4 | TRBV19 | TRBD1 | many | TGTGCCAGTAGTAGGGACAGGGGGAGAGTTAATGAAAAACTGTTTTTT | CASSRDRGRVNEKLFF
TRBJ2-3 | TRBV19 | . | many | TGTGCCAGTAGTATGGGCGCAGCTACAGATACGCAGTATTTT | CASSMGAATDTQYF
TRBJ2-7 | TRBV28 | TRBD1 | many | TGTGCCAGCAGTCTTGCCGGAACAGGGGGATTAGGGTACGAGCAGTACTTC | CASSLAGTGGLGYEQYF
TRBJ1-2 | TRBV6-5 | . | . | TGTGCCAGCAGTTGGACAAGAGCAAACTATGGCTACACCTTC | CASSWTRANYGYTF
TRBJ1-2 | TRBV28 | . | many | TGTGCCAGCAGCTCCGCCGGGGGCGACCACCTCTATGGCTACACCTTC | CASSSAGGDHLYGYTF
TRBJ2-3 | TRBV5-8 | . | many | TGTGCCAGCAGCTGGTCCGGGACACCGCAGGGGCAGTATTTT | CASSWSGTPQGQYF
TRBJ1-2 | TRBV7-8 | . | . | TGTGTCAGCAGTGACCGGGAGGGGAACTATGGCTACACCTTC | CVSSDREGNYGYTF
TRBJ2-4 | TRBV11-2 | TRBD1 | few | TGTGCCAGCAGCTCTGGACAGGGAATAGCCAAAAACATTCAGTACTTC | CASSSGQGIAKNIQYF
TRBJ1-2 | TRBV7-9 | TRBD1 | many | TGTGCCAGCAGCTTAGGTCGGGACAGGGGTAACTATGGCTACACCTTC | CASSLGRDRGNYGYTF
TRBJ1-2 | TRBV29-1 | TRBD1 | . | TGCAGCGGACAGGGGTTTGCCAACTATGGCTACACCTTC | CSGQGFANYGYTF
TRBJ2-5 | TRBV2 | . | many | TGTGCCAGCAGTGAAGCGCGACGGGGAGAGACCCAGTACTTC | CASSEARRGETQYF
TRBJ2-1 | TRBV4-1 | . | many | TGCGCCAGCAGCCAAGGGGACACATCCTACAATGAGCAGTTCTTC | CASSQGDTSYNEQFF
TRBJ1-2 | TRBV4-1 | TRBD1 | many | TGCGCCAGCAGCCAAGACCGGACAGGGGGCGCCTCTAACTATGGCTACACCTTC | CASSQDRTGGASNYGYTF
TRBJ1-1 | TRBV19 | . | few | TGTGCCAGTAGTCCACAATCCCGGGTCAACACTGAAGCTTTCTTT | CASSPQSRVNTEAFF
TRBJ2-2 | TRBV5-1 | . | many | TGCGCCAGCAGCCCAGGAGGAGGGACCCTAGCCGGGGAGCTGTTTTTT | CASSPGGGTLAGELFF
TRBJ1-2 | TRBV6-1 | . | many | TGTGCCAGCAGGTCAGGGGGCTACACCTTC | CASRSGGYTF
TRBJ1-5 | TRBV6-6 | . | many | TGTGCCAGCAGTCACTCCGGGCCTCATAGCAATCAGCCCCAGCATTTT | CASSHSGPHSNQPQHF
TRBJ2-5 | TRBV7-9 | TRBD2 | many | TGTGCCAGCAGCCCAGCGGGGGGGCGAGAGACCCAGTACTTC | CASSPAGGRETQYF
TRBJ1-4 | TRBV11-2 | TRBD1 | . | TGTGCCAGCAGCACCCGGACAGGGGGAACAGCAACTAATGAAAAACTGTTTTTT | CASSTRTGGTATNEKLFF
TRBJ2-5 | TRBV2 | . | once | TGTGCCAGCAGTGCCGGGGGGCGGGAGACCCAGTACTTC | CASSAGGRETQYF
TRBJ1-6 | TRBV7-9 | . | many | TGTGCCAGCAGCTTAGGGGGGGGCCGGAATTCACCCCTCCACTTT | CASSLGGGRNSPLHF
TRBJ1-5 | TRBV19 | . | many | TGTGCCAGTACCCCCACTACAGGGCTCAATCAGCCCCAGCATTTT | CASTPTTGLNQPQHF
TRBJ1-5 | TRBV19 | TRBD1 | many | TGTGCCAGTAGCCACAGGGGGAATCAGCCCCAGCATTTT | CASSHRGNQPQHF
TRBJ2-1 | TRBV30 | . | many | TGTGCCTGGAGTGTTAGTAAAAGGACGGAGTTCTTC | CAWSVSKRTEFF
TRBJ2-5 | TRBV7-9 | . | many | TGTGCCAGCAGCTCCGCGGTGGGGGGGGCGGAGACCCAGTACTTC | CASSSAVGGAETQYF
TRBJ1-4 | TRBV19 | . | . | TGTGCCAGTAGGCCAACAGGTGAAAAACTGTTTTTT | CASRPTGEKLFF
TRBJ2-7 | TRBV2 | . | many | TGTGCCAGCAGGGGATGGGAAGGCTACGAGCAGTACTTC | CASRGWEGYEQYF
TRBJ2-7 | TRBV19 | TRBD1 | . | TGTGCCAGTAGGACCGGACAGGGAATTGCCGAGCAGTACTTC | CASRTGQGIAEQYF
TRBJ1-1 | TRBV3-1 | . | . | TGTGCCAGCAGCGAAAATTTAGGTAAAGGGAACACTGAAGCTTTCTTT | CASSENLGKGNTEAFF
TRBJ2-1 | TRBV2 | . | . | TGTGCCAGCAGTGAAATGGGCCTAGGGGGGAATGAGCAGTTCTTC | CASSEMGLGGNEQFF
TRBJ2-1 | TRBV20-1 | . | . | TGCAGTGCTAGAGGGGGCTACAATGAGCAGTTCTTC | CSARGGYNEQFF
TRBJ2-7 | TRBV6-6 | TRBD1 | . | TGTGCCAGCAGTTACCTAACAGGGGACGAGCAGTACTTC | CASSYLTGDEQYF
TRBJ2-6 | TRBV7-6 | . | . | TGTGCCAGCAGCGTCGGCCCTACTACTAGTTCTGGGGCCCGCGTCCTGACTTTC | CASSVGPTTSSGARVLTF